This is a list of T cell receptor beta chains from one sample in a study of T cell repertoires in cytomegalovirus infection. TCRdb reprocessed the reads with MiXCR, giving one entry per CDR3 protein. The profile shows approximately 160,000 distinct CDR3 sequences, approximately 17% of them singletons. The sequenced material came from CD8+ T cells from PBMCs. All receptors come from a human donor in good health (CMV status not recorded). Some clones in this sample may be carry-over from other donors' samples. The CDR3 runs from the conserved cysteine through the conserved F or W. D genes are given only for firm matches. Only part of the rows carry a size: once, few, many, or a class if the clone is expanded.

v_call	d_call	cdr3_length	j_call	clone_size	cdr3_nt	cdr3_aa
TRBV7-9	.	14	TRBJ2-4	few	TGTGCCAGCAGCTTAGGGACCCAGGGAGACATTCAGTACTTC	CASSLGTQGDIQYF
TRBV28	.	14	TRBJ2-3	many	TGTGCCAGCAGTTTCCGCAGGTACACAGATACGCAGTATTTT	CASSFRRYTDTQYF
TRBV7-6	TRBD2	15	TRBJ2-5	.	TGTGCCAGCACCTCGCGGGGGGGAACCAGGGAGACCCAGTACTTC	CASTSRGGTRETQYF
TRBV11-2	TRBD1	15	TRBJ2-7	few	TGTGCCAGCAGCTTAGCCTGGGGCAGGGGGAACGAGCAGTACTTC	CASSLAWGRGNEQYF
TRBV6-2/TRBV6-3	TRBD2	16	TRBJ2-1	.	TGTGCCAGCAGTTCCGCTGGCGGGGGGTTTTACAATGAGCAGTTCTTC	CASSSAGGGFYNEQFF
TRBV5-1	.	11	TRBJ2-1	few	TGCGCCAGCAGCTTTGACAATGAGCAGTTCTTC	CASSFDNEQFF
TRBV7-2	.	18	TRBJ2-3	many	TGTGCCAGCAGCCCAACATGGGGCCCAAGGGAAGGCACAGATACGCAGTATTTT	CASSPTWGPREGTDTQYF
TRBV7-2	TRBD2	14	TRBJ2-7	.	TGTGCCAGCAGCCCTGGGGGGGGGGCCTACGAGCAGTACTTC	CASSPGGGAYEQYF
TRBV12-3/TRBV12-4	.	13	TRBJ1-1	few	TGTGCCAGCAGTTTCGGACCGAACACTGAAGCTTTCTTT	CASSFGPNTEAFF
TRBV6-2/TRBV6-3	.	13	TRBJ2-5	few	TGTGCCACCAACGGCAGGGTGCAAGAGACCCAGTACTTC	CATNGRVQETQYF
TRBV7-3	.	17	TRBJ1-2	.	TGTGCCAGCAGCCCCGGGGGGATGTCATGCACTAACTATGGCTACACCTTC	CASSPGGMSCTNYGYTF
TRBV28	.	11	TRBJ2-7	.	TGTGCCAGCAGCCGTCCCTACGAGCAGTACTTC	CASSRPYEQYF
TRBV5-6	.	15	TRBJ2-2	.	TGTGCCAGCAGCCCTTTGGGCTTAAACACCGGGGAGCTGTTTTTT	CASSPLGLNTGELFF
TRBV7-4	.	11	TRBJ2-1	.	TGTGCCAGCAGCTGGGGCGAAGAGCAGTTCTTC	CASSWGEEQFF
TRBV7-9	TRBD1	15	TRBJ1-1	few	TGTGCCAGCAGCCCTCGGGACAGAGGAGGCGTTTCAACTTTCTTT	CASSPRDRGGVSTFF
TRBV6-5	TRBD1	15	TRBJ1-5	few	TGTGCCAGCAGTTTGACCGGGACAGGCGATCAGCCCCAGCATTTT	CASSLTGTGDQPQHF
TRBV9	TRBD2	15	TRBJ2-7	.	TGTGCCAGCAGCCCGGGGACTAGCGGGACCTACGAGCAGTACTTC	CASSPGTSGTYEQYF
TRBV4-3	TRBD1	13	TRBJ2-5	few	TGCGCCAGCAGCCAAAACAGGGGGGAGACCCAGTACTTC	CASSQNRGETQYF
TRBV20-1	.	14	TRBJ2-7	.	TGCAGTGCTAGAGAGCTTGGAGGAATGTACGAGCAGTACTTC	CSARELGGMYEQYF
TRBV7-2	TRBD2	15	TRBJ2-2	.	TGTGCCAGCAGCTTAGGCGGGAGGCCCACCGGGGAGCTGTTTTTT	CASSLGGRPTGELFF
TRBV7-9	.	19	TRBJ1-6	.	TGTGCCAGCAGCTTGAACAACCGGGACATTCTTTCCTATAATTCACCCCTCCACTTT	CASSLNNRDILSYNSPLHF
TRBV19	.	15	TRBJ1-1	once	TGTGCCAGTAACCCTCTGGGAGGGATGAACACTGAAGCTTTCTTT	CASNPLGGMNTEAFF
TRBV20-1	.	16	TRBJ2-7	few	TGCAGTGCTAGAGATGAGAGAGCCTTGGGCTCCTACGAGCAGTACTTC	CSARDERALGSYEQYF
TRBV7-2	TRBD1	15	TRBJ1-3	.	TGTGCCAGCAGCTTAGAGCGGACAGGAGGAAACACCATATATTTT	CASSLERTGGNTIYF
TRBV7-6	.	15	TRBJ1-1	few	TGTGCCAGCAGCTTAGTCCGGGACTCGGGAACTGAAGCTTTCTTT	CASSLVRDSGTEAFF
TRBV20-1	.	12	TRBJ1-2	.	TGCAGTGCTAGAGGGGACACCTATGGCTACACCTTC	CSARGDTYGYTF
TRBV25-1	.	13	TRBJ1-6	.	TGTGCCAGCAGTTTTTCCACCAATTCACCCCTCCACTTT	CASSFSTNSPLHF
TRBV7-8	.	12	TRBJ2-7	many	TGTGCCAGCAGCCCCGATTTCTACGAGCAGTACTTC	CASSPDFYEQYF
TRBV20-1	TRBD1	15	TRBJ2-7	.	TGCAGTGCTAGAGATCTCACAGGGGGCTCCTACGAGCAGTACTTC	CSARDLTGGSYEQYF
TRBV7-8	TRBD2	17	TRBJ2-1	.	TGTGCCAGCCGCCTCAAGGCTAGCGGGGACTCCTACAATGAGCAGTTCTTC	CASRLKASGDSYNEQFF
TRBV6-2/TRBV6-3	.	12	TRBJ2-7	.	TGTACCAGCAATAGCGCATCCTACGAGCAGTACTTC	CTSNSASYEQYF
TRBV24-1	TRBD2	16	TRBJ2-1	few	TGTGCCACCAGTGCTAGCGGGGGGAGCTCCTACAATGAGCAGTTCTTC	CATSASGGSSYNEQFF
TRBV7-8	TRBD2	15	TRBJ2-5	few	TGTGCCAGCAGCTTAGGGGGACTAGTGCAAGAGACCCAGTACTTC	CASSLGGLVQETQYF
TRBV7-9	TRBD1	14	TRBJ2-7	.	TGTGCCAGCAGCCCCCGACAGGGCTACTACGAGCAGTACTTC	CASSPRQGYYEQYF
TRBV2	.	13	TRBJ2-1	.	TGTGCCAGCAGTAAGACTAGCTACAATGAGCAGTTCTTC	CASSKTSYNEQFF
TRBV5-4	TRBD2	16	TRBJ2-1	.	TGTGCCAGCAGCTTGGCCGGTAGGGTAGCGGGCAATGAGCAGTTCTTC	CASSLAGRVAGNEQFF
TRBV27	.	13	TRBJ2-1	many	TGTGCCAGCAGTTTGAGGGCTGGCATTGAGCAGTTCTTC	CASSLRAGIEQFF
TRBV11-2	.	15	TRBJ2-7	few	TGTGCCAGCAGCTTAGATAACAGGGCCACCAACGAGCAGTACTTC	CASSLDNRATNEQYF
TRBV6-5	.	14	TRBJ2-3	many	TGTGCCAGCAGTTACGTACAGACCACAGATACGCAGTATTTT	CASSYVQTTDTQYF
TRBV4-1	.	15	TRBJ2-7	.	TGCGCCAGCAGCCCCGCCGATAAGGGGAGGAAGGAGCAGTACTTC	CASSPADKGRKEQYF
TRBV7-3	.	13	TRBJ2-3	many	TGTGCCAGCAGCCCCGAGGGGGGGGATACGCAGTATTTT	CASSPEGGDTQYF
TRBV4-3	TRBD2	16	TRBJ2-2	.	TGCGCCAGCAGCCCCGGGACTAGCGGGACCGTCGGGGAGCTGTTTTTT	CASSPGTSGTVGELFF
TRBV5-5	TRBD1	15	TRBJ2-7	few	TGTGCCAGCAGCTGGCGGTGGCAGGGGGACAGCGAGCAGTACTTC	CASSWRWQGDSEQYF
TRBV27	.	13	TRBJ1-6	.	TGTGCCAGTCATACAGGAGTAGGTTCACCCCTCCACTTT	CASHTGVGSPLHF
TRBV7-2	.	14	TRBJ2-1	many	TGTGCCAGCAGCTTGGAGGGCCGTCTCAATGAGCAGTTCTTC	CASSLEGRLNEQFF
TRBV7-9	TRBD1	15	TRBJ1-1	.	TGTGCCAGCAGTGCAAGACAGGGGGGTGGACCTGAAGCTTTCTTT	CASSARQGGGPEAFF
TRBV29-1	TRBD1	16	TRBJ2-6	.	TGCAGCGTGAAGACAGGGGAGTTCTCTGGGGCCAACGTCCTGACTTTC	CSVKTGEFSGANVLTF
TRBV6-6	.	10	TRBJ1-1	few	TGTGCCAGCAGTTCAGGTGAAGCTTTCTTT	CASSSGEAFF
TRBV6-8	.	16	TRBJ2-3	.	TGTGCCAGCAGACGCGGGACTTACACACACACAGATACGCAGTATTTT	CASRRGTYTHTDTQYF
TRBV20-1	.	15	TRBJ2-1	few	TGCAGTGCTAGATTCCGGTTAAGCTCCTACAATGAGCAGTTCTTC	CSARFRLSSYNEQFF
TRBV29-1	TRBD1	13	TRBJ1-1	.	TGCAGCGTTCGGACAGGGAGGCGGACTGAAGCTTTCTTT	CSVRTGRRTEAFF
TRBV20-1	.	13	TRBJ2-7	.	TGCAGTGCTAGAGTAGGGGTGGCCTACGAGCAGTACTTC	CSARVGVAYEQYF
TRBV6-2/TRBV6-3	.	14	TRBJ1-4	.	TGTGCCAGCAGCCCCGGGCGGATCAATGAAAAACTGTTTTTT	CASSPGRINEKLFF
TRBV7-9	.	17	TRBJ1-3	.	TGTGCCAGCAGCTCTCCTACAGGACTAGATCCTGGAAACACCATATATTTT	CASSSPTGLDPGNTIYF
TRBV10-3	.	15	TRBJ1-2	once	TGTGCCATCAGTGGGCCTCAAAGGGAGGACTATGGCTACACCTTC	CAISGPQREDYGYTF
TRBV7-2	.	15	TRBJ1-4	many	TGTGCCAGCAGCTTAGTTATGGGAAAGAATGAAAAACTGTTTTTT	CASSLVMGKNEKLFF
TRBV20-1	TRBD1	15	TRBJ2-7	.	TGCAGTGCTAGAGATGACGGACAGGGAACTTTCGAGCAGTACTTC	CSARDDGQGTFEQYF
TRBV7-2	.	16	TRBJ1-5	.	TGTGCCAGCAACTTTGACCACCTTTATAGCAATCAGCCCCAGCATTTT	CASNFDHLYSNQPQHF
TRBV7-9	.	15	TRBJ2-1	few	TGTGCCAGCAGCTTAGTGGGGTCCAGCTTGAGGGTGCAGTTCTTC	CASSLVGSSLRVQFF
TRBV12-3/TRBV12-4	TRBD2	16	TRBJ2-1	.	TGTGCCAGCAGTTTCCTAGCGGGAGAAAAGTACAATGAGCAGTTCTTC	CASSFLAGEKYNEQFF